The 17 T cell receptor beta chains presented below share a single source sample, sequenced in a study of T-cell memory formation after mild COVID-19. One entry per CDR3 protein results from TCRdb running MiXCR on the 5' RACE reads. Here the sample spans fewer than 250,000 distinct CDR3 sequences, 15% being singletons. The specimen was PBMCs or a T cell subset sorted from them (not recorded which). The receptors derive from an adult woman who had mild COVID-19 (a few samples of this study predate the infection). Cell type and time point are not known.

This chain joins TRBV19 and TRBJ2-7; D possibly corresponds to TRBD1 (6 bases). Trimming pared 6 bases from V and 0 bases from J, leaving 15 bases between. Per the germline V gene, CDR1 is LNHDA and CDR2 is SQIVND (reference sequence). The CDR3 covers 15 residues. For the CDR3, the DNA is TGTGCCAGTAGGGGGTGGACAGCGAGCTCCTACGAGCAGTACTTC. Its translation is CASRGWTASSYEQYF.

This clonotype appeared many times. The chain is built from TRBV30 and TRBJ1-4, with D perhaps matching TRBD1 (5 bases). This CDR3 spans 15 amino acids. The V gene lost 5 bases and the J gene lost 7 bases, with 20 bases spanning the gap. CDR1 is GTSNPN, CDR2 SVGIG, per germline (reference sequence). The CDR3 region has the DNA TGTGCCTGGGTCCCCCCGGCACGTGGGGGTGAAAAACTGTTTTTT. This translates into CAWVPPARGGEKLFF.

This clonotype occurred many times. CDR3 in DNA: TGTGCCAGCAGCTTGAGCAGTAAAGATGAGCAGTTCTTC. Its protein product is CASSLSSKDEQFF. V usage is TRBV7-3 and J usage is TRBJ2-1; D is uncertain. The ends were cut back, 3 bases at V and 8 bases at J, with 11 bases in the middle. This CDR3 is built from 13 residues. Germline-derived CDR1 and CDR2 are SGHTA and FQGTGA.

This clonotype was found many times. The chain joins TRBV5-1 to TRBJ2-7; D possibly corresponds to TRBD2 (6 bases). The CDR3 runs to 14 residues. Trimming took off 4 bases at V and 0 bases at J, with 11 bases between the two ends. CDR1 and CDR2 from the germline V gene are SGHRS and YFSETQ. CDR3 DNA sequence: TGCGCCAGCAGCGACGGGACTCTCTCCTACGAGCAGTACTTC. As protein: CASSDGTLSYEQYF. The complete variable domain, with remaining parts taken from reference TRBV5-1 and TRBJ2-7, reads KAGVTQTPRYLIKTRGQQVTLSCSPISGHRSVSWYQQTPGQGLQFLFEYFSETQRNKGNFPGRFSGRQFSNSRSEMNVSTLELGDSALYLCASSDGTLSYEQYFGPGTRLTVT.

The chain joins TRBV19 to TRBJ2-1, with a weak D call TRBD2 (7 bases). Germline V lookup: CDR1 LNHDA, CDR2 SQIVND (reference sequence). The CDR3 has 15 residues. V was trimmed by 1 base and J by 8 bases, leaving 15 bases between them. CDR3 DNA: TGTGCCAGTAGTATAGGTCTCGGGGGGCACGATGAGCAGTTCTTC. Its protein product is CASSIGLGGHDEQFF.

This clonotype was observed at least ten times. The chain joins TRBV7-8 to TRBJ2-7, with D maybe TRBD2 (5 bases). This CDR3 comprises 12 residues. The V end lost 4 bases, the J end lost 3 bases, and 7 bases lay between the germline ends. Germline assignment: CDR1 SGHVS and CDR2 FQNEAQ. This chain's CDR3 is CASSYGDYEQYF. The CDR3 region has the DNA TGTGCCAGCAGCTACGGGGACTACGAGCAGTACTTC. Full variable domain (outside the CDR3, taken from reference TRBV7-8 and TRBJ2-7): GAGVSQSPRYKVAKRGQDVALRCDPISGHVSLFWYQQALGQGPEFLTYFQNEAQLDKSGLPSDRFFAERPEGSVSTLKIQRTQQEDSAVYLCASSYGDYEQYFGPGTRLTVT.

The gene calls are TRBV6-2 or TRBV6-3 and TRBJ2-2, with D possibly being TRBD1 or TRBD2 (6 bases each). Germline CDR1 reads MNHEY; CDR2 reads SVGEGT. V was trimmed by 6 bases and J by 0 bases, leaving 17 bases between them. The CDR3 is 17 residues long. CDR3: CASSPRKGGTNTGELFF. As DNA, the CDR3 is TGTGCCAGCAGCCCCCGCAAGGGGGGCACGAACACCGGGGAGCTGTTTTTT.

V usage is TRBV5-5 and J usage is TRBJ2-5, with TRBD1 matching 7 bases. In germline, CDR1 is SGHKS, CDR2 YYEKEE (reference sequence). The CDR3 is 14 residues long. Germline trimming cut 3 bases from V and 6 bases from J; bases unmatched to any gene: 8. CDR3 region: CASSSGTVHQTQYF. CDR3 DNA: TGTGCCAGCAGCTCTGGGACAGTCCATCAGACCCAGTACTTC.

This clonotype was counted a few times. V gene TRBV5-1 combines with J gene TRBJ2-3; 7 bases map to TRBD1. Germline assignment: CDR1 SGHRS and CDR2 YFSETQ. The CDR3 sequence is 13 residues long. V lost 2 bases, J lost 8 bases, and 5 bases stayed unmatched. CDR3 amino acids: CASSFTGAGTQYF. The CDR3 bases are TGCGCCAGCAGCTTTACAGGGGCGGGTACGCAGTATTTT.

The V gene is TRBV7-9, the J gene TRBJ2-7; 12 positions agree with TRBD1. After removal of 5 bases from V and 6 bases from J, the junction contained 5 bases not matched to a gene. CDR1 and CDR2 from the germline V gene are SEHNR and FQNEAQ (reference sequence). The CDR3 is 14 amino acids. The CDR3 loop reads CASSKRDRGREQYF. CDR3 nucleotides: TGTGCCAGCAGCAAACGGGACAGGGGGCGCGAGCAGTACTTC.

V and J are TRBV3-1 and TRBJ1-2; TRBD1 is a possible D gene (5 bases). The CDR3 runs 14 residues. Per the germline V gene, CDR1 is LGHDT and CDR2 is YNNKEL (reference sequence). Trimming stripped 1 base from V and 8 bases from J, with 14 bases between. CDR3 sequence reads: CASSQAGPVGGYTF. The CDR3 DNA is TGTGCCAGCAGCCAAGCAGGGCCAGTGGGGGGCTACACCTTC.

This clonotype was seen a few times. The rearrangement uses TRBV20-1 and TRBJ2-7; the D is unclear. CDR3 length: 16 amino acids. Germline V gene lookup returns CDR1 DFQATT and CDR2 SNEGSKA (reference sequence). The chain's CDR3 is CSPSGPGTPSSYEQYF. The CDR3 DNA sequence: TGCAGCCCCAGTGGTCCGGGCACACCGAGCTCCTACGAGCAGTACTTC.

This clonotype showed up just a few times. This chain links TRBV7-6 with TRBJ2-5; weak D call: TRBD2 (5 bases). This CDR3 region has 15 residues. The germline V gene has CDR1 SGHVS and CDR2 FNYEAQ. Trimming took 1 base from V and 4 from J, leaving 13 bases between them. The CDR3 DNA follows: TGTGCCAGCAGCTTAGGACTCGGACTTGCAGAGACCCAGTACTTC. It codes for CASSLGLGLAETQYF.

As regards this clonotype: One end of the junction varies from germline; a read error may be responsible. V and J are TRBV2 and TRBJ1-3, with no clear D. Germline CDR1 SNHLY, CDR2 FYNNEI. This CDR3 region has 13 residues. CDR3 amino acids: CASREDAGNTIYF. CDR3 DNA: TGTGCCAGCAGAGAAGACGCTGGAAACACCATATATTTT.

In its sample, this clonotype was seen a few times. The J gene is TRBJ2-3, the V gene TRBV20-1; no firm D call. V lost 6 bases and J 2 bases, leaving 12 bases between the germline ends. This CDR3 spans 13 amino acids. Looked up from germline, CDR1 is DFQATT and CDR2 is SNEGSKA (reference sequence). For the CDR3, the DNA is TGCAGTGCCGGCGGCGGACCCACAGATACGCAGTATTTT. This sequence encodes CSAGGGPTDTQYF.

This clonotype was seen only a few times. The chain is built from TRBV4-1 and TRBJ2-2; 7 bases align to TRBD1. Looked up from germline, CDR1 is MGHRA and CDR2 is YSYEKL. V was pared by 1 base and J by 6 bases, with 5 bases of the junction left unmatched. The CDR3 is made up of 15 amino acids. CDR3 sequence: CASSQGRQGPGELFF. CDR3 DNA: TGCGCCAGCAGCCAAGGACGACAGGGCCCCGGGGAGCTGTTTTTT.

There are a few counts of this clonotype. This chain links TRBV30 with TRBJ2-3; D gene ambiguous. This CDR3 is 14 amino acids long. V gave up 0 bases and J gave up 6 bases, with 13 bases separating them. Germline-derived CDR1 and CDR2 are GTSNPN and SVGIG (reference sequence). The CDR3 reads CAWSVKAGRDTQYF. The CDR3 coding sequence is TGTGCCTGGAGTGTAAAGGCCGGCAGGGATACGCAGTATTTT.